Each of the 16 T cell receptor beta chains below was sequenced from the same sample in a study of blood T cell repertoires in COVID-19. The method was immunoSEQ multiplex PCR; TCRdb's version includes in-frame clones alone and lacks a portion of them. The sample includes some 220,000 clones, 75% to 90% of them seen just once. Material: PBMCs or T cells enriched from blood (not recorded which). These TCRs come from a woman in her thirties or forties with acute COVID-19.

This chain joins TRBV9 and TRBJ1-3; 9 bases match TRBD1. CDR1 and CDR2 from the germline V gene are SGDLS and YYNGEE. Losses at the gene ends were 7 bases for V and 0 bases for J; bases not matched to a gene: 2. CDR3 length equals 14 residues. CDR3 sequence reads: CASRGQGSGNTIYF. DNA for the CDR3: TGTGCCAGCCGGGGACAGGGCTCTGGAAACACCATATATTTT.

This clone has just one count. V usage is TRBV12-3 or TRBV12-4 and J usage is TRBJ1-1; D ambiguous. V shed 6 bases and J shed 2 bases, with 7 bases lying between them. The CDR3 spans 12 residues. This chain's CDR3 is CASSLKNTEAFF. Here the CDR3 DNA reads TGTGCCAGCAGCCTAAAAAACACTGAAGCTTTCTTT.

The table lists this clone with a few counts. The rearrangement links TRBV12-2 to TRBJ1-5; the DNA was not used to check the table's D call, TRBD1. TRBV12-2 is a documented pseudogene. This CDR3 region has 16 residues. The CDR3 DNA reads as TGTGCAAGTCGCCCCGGCCCGGAGACAGGGAGTCAGCCCCAGCATTTT. Amino acids: CASRPGPETGSQPQHF.

This clone was observed at least ten times. The genes are TRBV9 and TRBJ2-3; TRBD1 might be the D (6 bases). CDR3 length equals 15 residues. Deletions cut 3 bases from V and 1 base from J, with 12 bases between. Germline V gives CDR1 SGDLS, CDR2 YYNGEE. This CDR3 reads CASSAEQGRTDTQYF. In DNA form, the CDR3 reads TGTGCCAGCAGCGCGGAACAGGGTCGCACAGATACGCAGTATTTT.

The V and J genes are TRBV7-2 and TRBJ1-4, with D possibly matching TRBD1 (6 bases). This CDR3 comprises 16 residues. V lost 4 bases, J lost 3 bases, and 15 bases lay in between. CDR1 is SGHTA and CDR2 is FQGNSA in the germline V gene. CDR3 loop: CASSYLGQLANEKLFF. For the CDR3, the DNA is TGTGCCAGCAGCTACCTCGGACAGTTGGCTAATGAAAAACTGTTTTTT.

The chain is built from TRBV6-5 and TRBJ1-1; tentative D call: TRBD1 (5 bases). Deletions cut 7 bases from V and 1 base from J, with 13 bases between. The CDR3 spans 14 residues. CDR1 and CDR2 (germline): MNHEY, SVGAGI. The CDR3 DNA reads as TGTGCCAGCAAGGCGGGGGGAGAGAACACTGAAGCTTTCTTT. Protein product: CASKAGGENTEAFF.

The gene calls are TRBV5-1 and TRBJ2-1, with D possibly matching TRBD2 (5 bases). The ends were cut back, 0 bases at V and 7 bases at J, with 20 bases in the middle. Germline V CDR1 and CDR2: SGHRS, YFSETQ. The CDR3 length is 17 residues. This CDR3 reads CASSLGPATARGNEQFF. CDR3 DNA: TGCGCCAGCAGCTTGGGTCCAGCAACAGCCCGCGGGAATGAGCAGTTCTTC.

There are a few counts of this clone. This chain uses TRBV6-5 with TRBJ1-1, with 7 bases lining up with TRBD1. V dropped 7 bases and J dropped 4; count of bases not matched to a gene: 9. Germline lookup yields CDR1 MNHEY and CDR2 SVGAGI. The CDR3 covers 14 residues. The DNA for the CDR3 is TGTGCCAGCATCCGACAGGGCCGAGTCACTGAAGCTTTCTTT. This encodes CASIRQGRVTEAFF.

The V gene is TRBV4-3, the J gene TRBJ1-2; D remains unclear. Germline V gives CDR1 LGHNA, CDR2 YSLEER. CDR3 size: 15 residues. Between the trimmed V and J ends, which lost 0 bases and 8 bases, there was a span of 16 bases. This CDR3 reads CASSQEQFREGGYTF. The CDR3 DNA reads as TGCGCCAGCAGCCAAGAACAGTTTAGGGAGGGCGGCTACACCTTC.

The count of this clone is one. CDR3 in amino acids: CASSRTEQGTDTQYF. CDR3 nucleotide sequence: TGTGCCAGCAGCCGGACCGAACAGGGGACAGATACGCAGTATTTT. V is TRBV14 and J is TRBJ2-3; TRBD1 agrees at 7 bases. Trimming at V came to 4 bases and at J to 3 bases, leaving 7 bases not matched to a gene. The CDR3 is 15 residues long. Germline CDR1 SGHDN, CDR2 FVKESK.

V is TRBV5-5 and J is TRBJ1-2; weak D call: TRBD1 (6 bases). The CDR3 covers 11 residues. Trimming left V 7 bases short and J 8 bases short, with 12 bases between. CDR1 and CDR2 (germline): SGHKS, YYEKEE (reference sequence). The CDR3 DNA sequence: TGTGCCAGCCACAGGGCTGGGGGCTACACCTTC. Amino acids: CASHRAGGYTF.

The chain uses TRBV3-1 (or the pseudogene TRBV3-2) and TRBJ1-1; no reliable D call. The CDR3 has 15 residues. Germline values: CDR1 LGHDT, CDR2 YNNKEL (reference sequence). Trimming shortened V by 2 bases and J by 0 bases, and 10 bases separated the two germline ends. The CDR3 spells CASSQRSMMNTEAFF. The CDR3 coding sequence is TGTGCCAGCAGCCAAAGGAGTATGATGAACACTGAAGCTTTCTTT.

CDR3 sequence reads: CASSEFLITGGKGEQYV. As DNA, the CDR3 is TGTGCCAGCAGTGAGTTCCTCATCACAGGGGGGAAAGGGGAGCAGTACGTC. The chain carries TRBV2 and TRBJ2-7, with 8 positions matching TRBD1. CDR1 is SNHLY, CDR2 FYNNEI, per germline. The trim removed 3 bases at V and 7 bases at J, leaving 17 bases unmatched. CDR3 length equals 17 residues.

The genes are TRBV9 and TRBJ1-1; possibly TRBD1 for D (5 bases). This CDR3 has 15 amino acids. Germline V lookup: CDR1 SGDLS, CDR2 YYNGEE. V dropped 4 bases and J dropped 0 bases, with 13 bases sitting between them. CDR3 DNA sequence: TGTGCCAGCAGCCCCCGGGGGGGGATGAACACTGAAGCTTTCTTT. Translated: CASSPRGGMNTEAFF.

The CDR3 DNA reads as TGTGCCAGCAGCCAAAATCCAGGGGACCTAATTCGCTCACCCCTCCACTTT. It encodes CASSQNPGDLIRSPLHF. The chain combines TRBV3-1 (or the pseudogene TRBV3-2) with TRBJ1-6, with D perhaps TRBD1 (6 bases). Between the trimmed V and J ends, which lost 2 bases and 10 bases, there was a span of 21 bases. CDR1 and CDR2 (germline): LGHDT, YNNKEL (reference sequence). CDR3 length equals 17 residues.

The chain carries TRBV19 and TRBJ2-2, with a tentative D call TRBD2 (5 bases). Germline V CDR1 and CDR2: LNHDA, SQIVND (reference sequence). The germline V and J ends were trimmed by 6 bases and 7 bases, with 18 bases remaining between them. CDR3 size: 15 residues. The CDR3 sequence is CASSRAARAGGELFF. The CDR3, as DNA: TGTGCCAGTAGCCGGGCGGCGAGGGCCGGCGGGGAGCTGTTTTTT.